This T cell receptor (beta chain) came from a study of radiation and T cells in renal cell carcinoma (dated by TCRdb to 2018 to 2020). Background for the entire study: In total, 53 samples, comprising 25 or so tumors and roughly 27 peripheral blood samples, were subjected to TCR beta sequencing. A total of over 4 million unique CDR3 nucleotide sequences, encoding fewer than 3,000,000 unique CDR3 amino acid sequences, were found across all 50 or so samples.

Note on this clone: Its antigen remains undetermined. At one end the junction does not follow the germline gene, possibly because of a read error.

TCR beta libraries were generated from genomic DNA with the immunoSEQ kit, following the manufacturer's recommendations. Library preparation used a first multiplex PCR with proprietary primers, then a second PCR adding unique barcodes, with bead cleanups after each round. A kit-provided positive control reaction and a negative control reaction were included in every sample batch. The final libraries were assessed on an Agilent 4200 TapeStation D1000 ScreenTape, pooled by volume, and quantified by qPCR. Sequencing was performed on an Illumina NextSeq500 with a MidOutput 150-cycle cartridge, and 156 Read1 and 15 Index1 cycles were run with kit custom primers. The pooled library was loaded at roughly 1 pM with around 20% PhiX control spiked in. The source study handled its data this way. Vendor-processed data were analyzed in R, and a clonotype was defined as all T cells sharing the same CDR3 nucleotide sequence. For clone abundance analyses, frequencies were normalized to the 10,000 most abundant clones per sample. Public T cell clones, averaging fewer than five per sample, were removed before analysis. ImmunoMap was used for dominant motif analysis with the PAM10 matrix, a gap penalty of 30, and a homology threshold of 0.3, and any motif reaching a cumulative frequency of at least 0.01 was considered dominant. As stored in TCRdb, this immuneACCESS dataset retains in-frame rearrangements with V and J assigned. A fraction of the clones does not appear; measured against another copy, unresolved V genes explain less than half of the discrepancy, and the remainder lacks a known reason. From that table come the V and J calls and clone size; the DNA was used to work out D and trimming. The sample profile shows under 30,000 clones; 45% to 70% of them were found once. The ten largest clonotypes hold roughly a fifth of the sample.

Findings and caveats that apply to the study as a whole: Only small tumor regions of 0.95 to 1 g were available, so intratumoral heterogeneity was not captured. Effects of radiation dose or scheduling on the TCR repertoire could not be addressed with the single-armed trial design. Compared with control tumors, irradiated tumors had a greater number of dominant CDR3 motifs, and these motifs made up a bigger portion of the repertoire. Compared with controls, irradiated tumors had higher TCR clonality, as the top 100 clonotypes made up an average of approximately 54% of the repertoire, versus approximately 45% in nephrectomy-only tumors.

Interpreted using the paper, the time point label stands for: tumor resected at nephrectomy. The sample's treatment or condition label, in plain terms: treatment-naive control, cytoreductive nephrectomy. The control tumors were taken from treatment-naive renal cell carcinoma patients who had cytoreductive nephrectomy with no earlier radiation. Renal cell carcinoma with clear cell pathology was present in all patients. The control tumors sequenced for TCR were resected between about 2011 and 2014 from some 10 males and a few females whose median age was around 57 years (range 40 to 82). Tumor processing involved mechanical dissociation, digestion with collagenase/hyaluronidase at 37 degrees C, handling in gentleMACS C tubes, and storage in liquid nitrogen. The QIAamp DNA Blood Mini Kit (Qiagen) was used to prepare genomic DNA for TCR sequencing. The analyses included just those samples that passed every quality control check.

This clonotype was sampled from a human donor with renal cell carcinoma. The source was tumor tissue, collected from a patient whose treatment was nephrectomy without radiotherapy.

The DNA sequence follows: TGTGCCAGCAGCTTAGCCCACCCCCCTCGACTCGCCTTC. It is translated as CASSLAHPPRLAF. The chain is made from TRBV13 and TRBJ1-2; the D gene identity is not certain. From the cysteine up to the phenylalanine, the CDR3 has a length of 13 residues. The kept DNA is CDR3 alone, 39 bases in frame from the first base. Looking up the germline V gene (reference sequence) yields CDR1 PRHDT and CDR2 FYEKMQ.